This TCR beta chain was sequenced for a study of T cell responses to AZD1222 COVID-19 vaccine. With regard to this clone: The antigen is unknown.

Per germline, CDR1 MDHEN and CDR2 SYDVKM. The J segment lost 7 bases and the V segment lost 6 bases, leaving 8 bases of the junction unmatched. This CDR3 has 15 amino acids. The study, taken as a whole, reports: Clonal diversity was possibly underestimated, and white British individuals and females predominated among donors. Baseline seropositives among AZD1222 recipients totaled only five to seven.

Using immunoSEQ multiplex PCR, the repertoire was profiled, and TCRdb retains in-frame clones only, with some absent. Among some 47,000 clones, about nine tenths were seen once, and the ten largest hold roughly 2.6%. This clonotype was obtained from an adult who received the AZD1222 COVID-19 vaccine. The chain recombines TRBV28 with TRBJ2-1; 11 bases match TRBD2. Sequenced here: peripheral blood, sampled 28 days after the second AZD1222 dose. This CDR3 reads CASRILAGVENEQFF. DNA of the CDR3: TGTGCCAGCAGGATACTAGCGGGAGTCGAGAATGAGCAGTTCTTC.